The TCR beta chain under discussion was sequenced for a study of glioma-infiltrating T cells after dendritic cell vaccination. The study's findings and limits: Longer survival after dendritic cell vaccination followed higher pretreatment TIL content.

About this clone: The target antigen is unknown.

Time point in this sample: after dendritic cell vaccination, including at tumor progression/relapse. Dendritic cells derived from monocytes and pulsed with autologous tumor lysate formed the vaccine. The assay was immunoSEQ multiplex PCR, and TCRdb's table has in-frame clones only and misses some. In the table there are about 1,100 clones, approximately 78% of which are singletons. J lost 8 bases, V lost 4 bases, and 17 bases had no gene match. The germline CDR1 and CDR2 sequences are LGHNA and YNFKEQ. This CDR3 spans 19 amino acids. The sequence was obtained from a human donor with glioblastoma. Sequenced material: tumor tissue, taken after dendritic cell vaccination. The chain couples TRBV4-2 to TRBJ2-1; 13 nucleotides align to TRBD2. CDR3 coding DNA: TGTGCCAGCAGCCTCGGACTAGCGGGGGCCTTGGCGTACAGCGATGAGCAGTTCTTC. Amino acids: CASSLGLAGALAYSDEQFF.